This T cell receptor beta chain was found in a study of prognosis after radiotherapy for stage I lung cancer. Study-level information: Of the enrolled patients, around 14 had newly diagnosed primary stage I lung tumors, while roughly five had oligometastatic NSCLC following surgical resection of the primary tumor. Concurrent therapy with stereotactic body radiotherapy was received by no patient. Study results and limitations: The authors reported that TRBV and TRBJ gene usage differed between patients with and without metastases.

On this clonotype itself: Its target is not known.

V shed 1 base and J 3 bases; nucleotides not matched to a gene: 0. CDR1 and CDR2 from the germline V gene are DFQATT and SNEGSKA (reference sequence). The CDR3 sequence is 13 residues long. Starting from genomic DNA, TCR beta CDR3 was amplified through two-round multiplex PCR. The first round of PCR was done with primers that matched each TRBV and TRBJ gene. TCRdb recomputed calls from the multiplex PCR reads with MiXCR, one row per CDR3 protein. The data show about 35,000 distinct CDR3 sequences, under 40% seen once. This TCR came from a donor over 45 with non-small cell lung cancer. The sample consisted of PBMCs, taken before or after stereotactic body radiation therapy (not recorded which). V is TRBV20-1 and J is TRBJ1-2; TRBD1 matches 9 bases. CDR3 loop: CSARGDRDYGYTF. In DNA, the CDR3 is TGCAGTGCTAGAGGGGACAGGGACTATGGCTACACCTTC.